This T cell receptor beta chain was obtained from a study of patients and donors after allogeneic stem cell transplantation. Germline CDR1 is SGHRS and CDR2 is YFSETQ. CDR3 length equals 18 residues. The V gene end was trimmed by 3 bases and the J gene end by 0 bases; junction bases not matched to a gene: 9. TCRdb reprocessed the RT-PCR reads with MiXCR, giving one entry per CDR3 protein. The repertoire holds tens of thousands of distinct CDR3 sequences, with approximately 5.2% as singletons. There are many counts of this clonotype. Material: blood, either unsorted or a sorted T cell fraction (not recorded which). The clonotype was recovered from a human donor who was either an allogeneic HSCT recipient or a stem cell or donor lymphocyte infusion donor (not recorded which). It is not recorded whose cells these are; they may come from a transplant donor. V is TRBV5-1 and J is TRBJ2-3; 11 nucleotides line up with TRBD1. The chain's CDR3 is CASSYGQGARASTDTQYF. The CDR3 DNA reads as TGCGCCAGCAGCTATGGACAGGGGGCTCGTGCTAGCACAGATACGCAGTATTTT.